This is a list of T cell receptor beta chains from one sample in a study of blood T cell repertoires in COVID-19. Measured with immunoSEQ multiplex PCR; TCRdb has only the in-frame clones, and not every one. There are under 350,000 clones in the sample; about 87% occur only once, and 1% to 1.5% lies in the top ten. Material for sequencing was peripheral blood. The receptors originated from a man between 65 and 85 years old with acute or convalescent COVID-19. CDR3s include the opening cysteine and the closing phenylalanine or tryptophan. The D gene is left open where the match is weak. Size is stated for part of the rows, as once, few or many counts, or as a class when the clone is expanded.

j_call d_call clone_size v_call cdr3_nt cdr3_aa
TRBJ1-6 TRBD1 once TRBV5-4 TGTGCCAGCAGCTTGCGTACCGGGACAGGGAATTCACCCCTCCACTTT CASSLRTGTGNSPLHF
TRBJ2-2 - - TRBV29-1 TGCAGCGTTCCAGGGGATTCCGGGGAGCTGTTTTTT CSVPGDSGELFF
TRBJ1-5 TRBD1 - TRBV28 TGTGCCAGCAGTTACACCGGGACAGTTTCGCAGCCCCAGCATTTT CASSYTGTVSQPQHF
TRBJ2-7 - - TRBV20-1 TGCAGTGCCAGGACTATTTTCGAGCAGTACTTC CSARTIFEQYF
TRBJ1-2 TRBD1 - TRBV5-4 TGTGCCAGCAGCTCCCGGGACAGGGCACACTACACCTTC CASSSRDRAHYTF
TRBJ1-1 - - TRBV2 TGTGCCAGCCTAGGGGTGAACACTGAAGCTTTCTTT CASLGVNTEAFF
TRBJ1-1 - few TRBV13 TGTGCCAGCAGCTTAGGGGCGAACACTGAAGCTTTCTTT CASSLGANTEAFF
TRBJ1-5 - - TRBV5-5 TGTGCCAGCACCCAGCAGGTGGGTCAGCCCCAGCATTTT CASTQQVGQPQHF
TRBJ2-1 TRBD2 - TRBV7-2 TGTGCCAGCAGCCGCAGGCCAGCGGGGGGCTTCTACAATGAGCAGTTCTTC CASSRRPAGGFYNEQFF
TRBJ2-5 - - TRBV5-1 TGCGCCAGCAGCTTTGGACAGAGCAGCGAGACCCAGTACTTC CASSFGQSSETQYF
TRBJ2-5 TRBD1 - TRBV7-9 TGTGCCAGCAGCTATAGACAGGGCGAAGAGACCCAGTACTTC CASSYRQGEETQYF
TRBJ1-6 - once TRBV3-1/TRBV3-2 TGTGCCAGCAGCCAAGTACAGGGTGGCAATTCACCCCTCCACTTT CASSQVQGGNSPLHF
TRBJ1-5 - - TRBV27 TGTGCCAGCAGTTTACGGGGTTTCGATCAGCCCCAGCATTTT CASSLRGFDQPQHF
TRBJ2-2 TRBD1 - TRBV7-8 TGTGCCACCAGACAGGGGGTGAATCCCGGGGAGCTGTTTTTT CATRQGVNPGELFF
TRBJ1-5 - - TRBV5-1 TGCGCCAGCAGCCTGACAGGTCCGTATAGCAATCAGCCCCAGCATTTT CASSLTGPYSNQPQHF
TRBJ2-2 TRBD1 - TRBV24-1 TGTGCCACCAGTGAAACGGGACAGCCCACCGGGGAGCTGTTTTTT CATSETGQPTGELFF
TRBJ1-3 - - TRBV19 TGTGCCAGTAGTACCACGAGCTCTGGAAACACCATATATTTT CASSTTSSGNTIYF
TRBJ2-2 TRBD1 - TRBV10-3 TGTGCCATCAGACAGGGGTCCGGGGCCGGGGAGCTGTTTTTT CAIRQGSGAGELFF
TRBJ1-5 TRBD1 - TRBV28 TGTGCCAGCAGTGCCGGGACAGGGATTAATCAGCCCCAGCATTTT CASSAGTGINQPQHF
TRBJ2-3 - - TRBV28 TGTGCCAGCAGTCCCGGGTCGTCCACAGATACGCAGTATTTT CASSPGSSTDTQYF
TRBJ2-7 TRBD1 - TRBV7-2 TGTGCCAGCAGCTGGGACAGGACGAGCTCCTACGAGCAGTACTTC CASSWDRTSSYEQYF
TRBJ1-1 - - TRBV5-1 TGCGCCAGCAGCTTGCAGGAGGGGAGCGCCACTGAAGCTTTCTTT CASSLQEGSATEAFF